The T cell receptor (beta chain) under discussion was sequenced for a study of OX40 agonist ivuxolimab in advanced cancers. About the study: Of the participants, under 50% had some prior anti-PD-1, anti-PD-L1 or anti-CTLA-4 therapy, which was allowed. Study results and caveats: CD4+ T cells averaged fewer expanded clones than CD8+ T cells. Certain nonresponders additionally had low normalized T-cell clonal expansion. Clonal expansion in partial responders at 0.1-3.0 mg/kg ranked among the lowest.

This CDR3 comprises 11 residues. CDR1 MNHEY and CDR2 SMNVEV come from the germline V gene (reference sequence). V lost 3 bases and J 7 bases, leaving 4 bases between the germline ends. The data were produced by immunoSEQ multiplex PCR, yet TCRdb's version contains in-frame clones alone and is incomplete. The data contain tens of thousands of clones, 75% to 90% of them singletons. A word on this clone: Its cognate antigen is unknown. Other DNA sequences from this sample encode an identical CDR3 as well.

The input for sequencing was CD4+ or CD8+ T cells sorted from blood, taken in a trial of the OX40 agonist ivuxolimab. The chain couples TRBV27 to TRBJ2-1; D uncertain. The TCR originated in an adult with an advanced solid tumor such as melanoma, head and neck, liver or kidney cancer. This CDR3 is CASSLGNEQFF. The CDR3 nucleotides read TGTGCCAGCAGTTTGGGAAATGAGCAGTTCTTC.